Sequencing of this TCR beta chain was carried out in a study of T-cell reconstitution after alpha-beta-depleted transplantation in children listed by TCRdb under 2016. In the study overall: Using TCR repertoire profiling, the study quantitatively followed how T-cell immune reconstitution unfolded in children after TCRalphabeta/CD19-depleted allogeneic hematopoietic cell transplantation.

Trimming leaves V shorter by 4 bases and J shorter by 5 bases, with the junction holding 5 bases beyond the gene matches. From its cysteine to its phenylalanine, the CDR3 spans 16 amino acids. Only CDR3 DNA remains: 48 bases, in frame from the first base. Looking up the germline V gene yields CDR1 SGHTA and CDR2 FQGTGA. The treatment or condition label for this specimen denotes: allogeneic hematopoietic cell transplantation with graft depleted of TCRalphabeta T cells and CD19 B cells. The children who served as transplant recipients had been given grafts of TCRalphabeta/CD19-depleted allogeneic hematopoietic cells. The library was produced with PCR. Instrument used: Illumina HiSeq 2500. Molecular barcoding was employed in the preparation of TCR libraries, with unique molecular identifiers being used to normalize TCRbeta repertoire quantification. The raw public reads went through TCRdb reprocessing: fastp at Q25, MiXCR clone calling, in-frame beta chains kept. Each entry merges the rows of one CDR3 protein and shows their most common DNA and genes. Recorded for this sample are a few hundred thousand distinct CDR3 sequences; approximately 13% of them occurred a single time. About 2.2% of the sample comes from the top ten.

The paper's findings and limits, for the study overall: About two months after transplant, the apparently early recovery of alphabetaT-cell counts reportedly depended on just several hundred clones that had expanded rapidly and came from non-depleted graft cells. Hyperexpanded clone frequencies declined over subsequent months; after one year, T-cell counts and TCRbeta diversity were mostly attributed to newly produced T cells. In some patients, the high TCRbeta diversity seen at day 60 was put down to recipient T cells and intrathymic progenitors that had survived conditioning.

A few counts support this clonotype. The specificity of this receptor is unknown. No much larger clone is present one base from it, and per-base qualities are unavailable. The sequencing used PBMCs, mostly from graft donor cells, collected 360 days after TCRalphabeta/CD19-depleted stem cell transplant. This sequence uses TRBV7-3 and TRBJ2-2, with 12 bases aligning to TRBD2. The receptor comes from a male patient younger than 18 who had a stem cell transplant for acute myeloid leukemia, so the T cells may come from the graft donor. The nucleotide sequence reads as follows: TGTGCCAGCAGCTCGATTGGGACTAGCGGGACCGGGGAGCTGTTTTTT. Its protein reads: CASSSIGTSGTGELFF.